One and the same sample provided the 18 T cell receptor beta chains below, sequenced in a study of molecular identifiers for immune sequencing clone quantification. In TCRdb, the PCR reads were re-called with MiXCR into one record per CDR3 protein. Of around 300,000 distinct CDR3 sequences listed, over 20% are singletons. The sample taken for sequencing was naive CD8+ T cells from blood, with Jurkat cell RNA spiked in. Subset noted: FACS-sorted CD8+CD4-CCR7+CD45RA+ naive T cells. These TCRs come from a human donor in good health. Some libraries in this study had Jurkat cell RNA spiked in.

On this clonotype itself: This CDR3 fails to terminate in the conserved phenylalanine or tryptophan, so it likely reflects a read error. This sequence joins TRBV12-3 or TRBV12-4 and TRBJ1-5, with D maybe TRBD1 (6 bases). V lost 3 bases, J lost 6 bases, and 12 bases lay in between. The CDR3 contains 14 residues. The CDR3 DNA reads TGTGCCAGCAGTTTGGGGGGGCGCAGTCAGCCCCAGCATTCT. Translated: CASSLGGRSQPQHS.

This clonotype was seen a few times. In DNA form, the CDR3 reads TGCGCCAGCAGCCAAGATCGGTATAGGGGCGTGGGTAACACTGAAGCTTTCTTT. Protein sequence: CASSQDRYRGVGNTEAFF. The V call is TRBV4-3, the J call TRBJ1-1; TRBD1 might be the D (5 bases). The CDR3 is made up of 18 amino acids. The germline V and J ends were trimmed by 0 bases and 2 bases, with 19 bases remaining between them. Germline V gives CDR1 LGHNA, CDR2 YSLEER.

This clonotype came up many times. This chain joins TRBV30 and TRBJ2-2, with D unclear. V was shortened by 0 bases and J by 6 bases, with 5 bases between the two germline ends. The CDR3 contains 12 residues. The germline V gene has CDR1 GTSNPN and CDR2 SVGIG (reference sequence). The CDR3 region has the DNA TGTGCCTGGAGTGTTTTAGCCGGGGAGCTGTTTTTT. This sequence encodes CAWSVLAGELFF.

This clonotype was seen only a few times. V gene TRBV6-2 or TRBV6-3 combines with J gene TRBJ2-7; TRBD2 matches 7 bases. Germline CDR1 and CDR2: MNHEY and SVGEGT. This CDR3 has 15 amino acids. J gave up 5 bases and V 5 bases, and 12 bases lay outside the gene matches. CDR3 in amino acids: CASSGTGTISHEQYF. CDR3 bases: TGTGCCAGCAGTGGAACCGGGACTATAAGCCACGAGCAGTACTTC.

Many counts were recorded for this clonotype. The chain is built from TRBV6-5 and TRBJ2-3, with a weak D call TRBD2 (6 bases). The germline gives CDR1 MNHEY, CDR2 SVGAGI. The length of the CDR3 is 15 residues. V lost 0 bases to trimming and J lost 4 bases, with 11 bases between them. The CDR3 loop is CASSYSTSLADTQYF. The CDR3 DNA follows: TGTGCCAGCAGTTACTCTACTAGCCTCGCAGATACGCAGTATTTT.

This clonotype has more than one count but fewer than ten. The chain recombines TRBV19 with TRBJ2-1, with 7 bases matching TRBD2. V lost 3 bases, J lost 9 bases, and 5 bases stayed unmatched. Germline CDR1 LNHDA, CDR2 SQIVND (reference sequence). The CDR3 loop spans 13 amino acids. The CDR3 here is CASSIMGGGEQFF. The CDR3 DNA is TGTGCCAGTAGTATCATGGGGGGGGGTGAGCAGTTCTTC.

This clonotype was detected only a few times. This sequence may be a read error, since a much larger clone differs from it by one base. The chain recombines TRBV29-1 with TRBJ1-1; D is perhaps TRBD1 (6 bases). The CDR3 runs 14 residues. Germline V gives CDR1 SQVTM, CDR2 ANQGSEA. CDR3 loop: CGVGGQDRNTEAFF. The CDR3 DNA sequence: TGCGGCGTTGGGGGTCAGGACAGGAACACTGAAGCTTTCTTT.

V is TRBV3-1 and J is TRBJ1-5; D possibly corresponds to TRBD1 (5 bases). Germline loops: CDR1 LGHDT, CDR2 YNNKEL (reference sequence). This CDR3 is built from 15 residues. Trimming removed 3 bases at V and 0 bases at J, with 9 bases between. The CDR3 DNA reads as TGTGCCAGCAGCCATGGGACCTATAGCAATCAGCCCCAGCATTTT. Amino acids: CASSHGTYSNQPQHF.

This clonotype was counted a few times. The chain carries TRBV6-5 and TRBJ2-7; 11 bases match TRBD1. The V gene end was trimmed by 5 bases and the J gene end by 0 bases; junction bases not matched to a gene: 9. CDR1 is MNHEY and CDR2 is SVGAGI in the germline V gene. This CDR3 has 17 residues. The CDR3 spells CASSTTWGQGGSYEQYF. The CDR3 bases are TGTGCCAGCAGTACGACATGGGGACAGGGGGGCTCCTACGAGCAGTACTTC.

Ten or more counts support this clonotype. V is TRBV7-8 and J is TRBJ2-1; 7 nucleotides line up with TRBD2. CDR1 is SGHVS, CDR2 FQNEAQ, per germline. The V gene end was trimmed by 0 bases and the J gene end by 9 bases; junction bases not matched to a gene: 2. The CDR3 runs to 13 residues. The CDR3 DNA follows: TGTGCCAGCAGCTTAGCGCGGGGGACTGAGCAGTTCTTC. This translates into CASSLARGTEQFF. The whole variable domain, filled in from reference TRBV7-8 and TRBJ2-1, reads GAGVSQSPRYKVAKRGQDVALRCDPISGHVSLFWYQQALGQGPEFLTYFQNEAQLDKSGLPSDRFFAERPEGSVSTLKIQRTQQEDSAVYLCASSLARGTEQFFGPGTRLTVL.

As to this clonotype: This could be a read error, since a much larger clone is one nucleotide away. The chain is built from TRBV4-3 and TRBJ2-3; TRBD2 might be the D (6 bases). CDR3 size: 17 residues. CDR1 LGHNA and CDR2 YSLEER come from the germline V gene. DNA of the CDR3: TGCGCCAGCAGCCAAGTCTCCGTCGGAACTAGCACAGATGCGCAGTATTTT. The encoded protein is CASSQVSVGTSTDAQYF.

A remark on this clonotype: A much larger clone sits a single nucleotide away, making a read error possible. The chain is built from TRBV4-1 and TRBJ2-2, with 7 bases fitting TRBD1. Germline CDR1 MGHRA, CDR2 YSYEKL. There are 13 residues in the CDR3. CDR3 loop: CASRQDRVSELFF. CDR3 in DNA: TGCGCCAGCCGCCAAGACAGGGTCTCGGAGCTGTTTTTT.

For this clonotype: With a far larger clone one base away, a read error is the likely cause. The J gene is TRBJ2-3, the V gene TRBV5-3; D call uncertain. TRBV5-3 is an ORF, and what it does is uncertain. Trimming cost V 8 bases and J 2 bases, with 9 bases left between them. CDR3 length: 12 amino acids. CDR3 coding DNA: TGTGCCAGCTGCCGAAACACAGATACGCAGTATTTT. Its protein is CASCRNTDTQYF.

The V and J genes are TRBV7-9 and TRBJ2-7; TRBD2 is a possible D gene (6 bases). V was clipped by 0 bases and J by 5 bases, with 11 bases between them. The germline CDR1 and CDR2 sequences are SEHNR and FQNEAQ (reference sequence). The CDR3 contains 14 residues. CDR3 loop: CASSLAGGIHEQYF. The DNA for the CDR3 is TGTGCCAGCAGCTTAGCGGGCGGGATCCACGAGCAGTACTTC.

This clonotype appeared once. The chain is built from TRBV10-3 and TRBJ2-7; D is perhaps TRBD2 (6 bases). Germline CDR1 is ENHRY and CDR2 is SYGVKD. Trimming pared 6 bases from V and 4 bases from J, leaving 16 bases between. The CDR3 covers 14 residues. This CDR3 reads CAIREGLAQYEQYF. The CDR3 bases are TGTGCCATCAGGGAGGGACTCGCCCAATACGAGCAGTACTTC.

The chain recombines TRBV27 with TRBJ2-7, with TRBD1 matching over 7 bases. CDR3 size: 15 residues. Losses at the gene ends were 5 bases for V and 2 bases for J; bases not matched to a gene: 9. Germline values: CDR1 MNHEY, CDR2 SMNVEV (reference sequence). The CDR3 DNA reads as TGTGCCAGCAGTACGAGGGACAGTAAAGCCTACGAGCAGTACTTC. Protein product: CASSTRDSKAYEQYF.

This clonotype was recorded at least ten times. The chain has TRBV7-2 and TRBJ2-5; 9 nucleotides agree with TRBD2. V lost 7 bases to trimming and J lost 2 bases; unmatched junction nucleotides: 8. The V gene's germline CDR1 is SGHTA and CDR2 FQGNSA. This CDR3 is built from 15 residues. CDR3 residues: CASMGGGASQETQYF. CDR3 nucleotide sequence: TGTGCCAGCATGGGCGGGGGGGCCTCTCAAGAGACCCAGTACTTC.

With respect to this clonotype: A read error may explain this, as a much larger clone is one base away. The V and J genes are TRBV12-3 or TRBV12-4 and TRBJ2-7; no definite D call. The CDR3 length is 14 residues. CDR3 sequence (DNA): TGTGCCATCAGTTTAGGGATCGGCCCATGGGAGCAGTACTTC. Translation gives CAISLGIGPWEQYF.